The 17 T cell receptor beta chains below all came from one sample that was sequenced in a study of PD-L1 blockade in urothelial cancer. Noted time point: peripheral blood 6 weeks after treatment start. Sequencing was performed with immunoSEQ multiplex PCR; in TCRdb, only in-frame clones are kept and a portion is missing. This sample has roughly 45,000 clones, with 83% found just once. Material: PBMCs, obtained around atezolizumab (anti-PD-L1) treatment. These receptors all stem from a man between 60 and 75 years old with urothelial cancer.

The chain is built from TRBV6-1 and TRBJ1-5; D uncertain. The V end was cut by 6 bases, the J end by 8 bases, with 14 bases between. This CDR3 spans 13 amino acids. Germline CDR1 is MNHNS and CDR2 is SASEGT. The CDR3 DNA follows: TGTGCCAGCAGCGATCATGAGGAGAAGCCCCAGCATTTT. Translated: CASSDHEEKPQHF.

The CDR3 sequence: CASSFSVGTDTQYF. CDR3 sequence (DNA): TGTGCCAGCAGCTTCTCGGTCGGCACAGATACGCAGTATTTT. V is TRBV7-2 and J is TRBJ2-3; D is undetermined. The germline gives CDR1 SGHTA, CDR2 FQGNSA. The CDR3 is 14 residues long. Trimming cost V 3 bases and J 1 base, with 8 bases left between them.

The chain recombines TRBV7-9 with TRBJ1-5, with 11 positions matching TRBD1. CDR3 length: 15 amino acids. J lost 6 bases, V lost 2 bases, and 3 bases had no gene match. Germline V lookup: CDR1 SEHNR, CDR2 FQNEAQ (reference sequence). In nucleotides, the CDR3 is TGTGCCAGCAGCTTACGGGACAGGGGGTTTCAGCCCCAGCATTTT. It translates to CASSLRDRGFQPQHF.

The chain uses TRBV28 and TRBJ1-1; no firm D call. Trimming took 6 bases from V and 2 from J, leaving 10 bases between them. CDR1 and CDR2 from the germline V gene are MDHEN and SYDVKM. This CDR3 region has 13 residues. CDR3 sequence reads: CASSRAPNTEAFF. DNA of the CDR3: TGTGCCAGCAGCCGTGCGCCAAACACTGAAGCTTTCTTT. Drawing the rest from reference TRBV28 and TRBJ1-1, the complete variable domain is DVKVTQSSRYLVKRTGEKVFLECVQDMDHENMFWYRQDPGLGLRLIYFSYDVKMKEKGDIPEGYSVSREKKERFSLILESASTNQTSMYLCASSRAPNTEAFFGQGTRLTVV.

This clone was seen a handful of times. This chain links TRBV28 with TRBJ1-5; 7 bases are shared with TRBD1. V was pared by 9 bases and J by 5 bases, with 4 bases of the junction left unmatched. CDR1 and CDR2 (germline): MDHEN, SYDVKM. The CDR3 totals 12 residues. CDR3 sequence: CASHRGDQPQHF. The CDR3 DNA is TGTGCCAGTCACAGGGGAGATCAGCCCCAGCATTTT.

The DNA of the CDR3 is TGTGCCAGCAGCTTCCGGGGGGGCCGGGAGACCCAGTACTTC. Amino acid sequence: CASSFRGGRETQYF. The V call is TRBV9, the J call TRBJ2-5; 8 bases fit TRBD2. Trimming took 4 bases from V and 5 from J; bases not matched to a gene: 7. This CDR3 comprises 14 residues. Germline V gene data show CDR1 as SGDLS and CDR2 as YYNGEE.

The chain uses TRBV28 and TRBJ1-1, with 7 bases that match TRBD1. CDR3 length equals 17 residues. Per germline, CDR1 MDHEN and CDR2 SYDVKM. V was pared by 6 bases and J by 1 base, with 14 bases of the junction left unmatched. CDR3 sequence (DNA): TGTGCCAGCAGCCAAATTTGGAACAGGGGCGAGAACACTGAAGCTTTCTTT. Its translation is CASSQIWNRGENTEAFF.

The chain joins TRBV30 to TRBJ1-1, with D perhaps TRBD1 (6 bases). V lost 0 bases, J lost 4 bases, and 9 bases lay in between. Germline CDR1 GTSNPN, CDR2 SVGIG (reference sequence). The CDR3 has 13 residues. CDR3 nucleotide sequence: TGTGCCTGGAGTGTAGGGGGGGGCACTGAAGCTTTCTTT. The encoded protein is CAWSVGGGTEAFF.

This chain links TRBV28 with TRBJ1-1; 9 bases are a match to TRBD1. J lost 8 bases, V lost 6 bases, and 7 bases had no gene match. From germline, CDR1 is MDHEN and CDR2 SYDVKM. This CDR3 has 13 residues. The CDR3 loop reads CASRLQGAGEAFF. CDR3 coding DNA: TGTGCCAGCAGGTTACAGGGGGCAGGGGAAGCTTTCTTT. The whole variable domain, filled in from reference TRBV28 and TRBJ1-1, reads DVKVTQSSRYLVKRTGEKVFLECVQDMDHENMFWYRQDPGLGLRLIYFSYDVKMKEKGDIPEGYSVSREKKERFSLILESASTNQTSMYLCASRLQGAGEAFFGQGTRLTVV.

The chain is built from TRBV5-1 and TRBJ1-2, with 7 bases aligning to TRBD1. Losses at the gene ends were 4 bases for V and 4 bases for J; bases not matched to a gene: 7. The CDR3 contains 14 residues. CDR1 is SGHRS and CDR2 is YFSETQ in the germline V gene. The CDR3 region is CASSPPGQIYGYTF. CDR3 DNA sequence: TGCGCCAGCAGCCCACCGGGACAGATCTATGGCTACACCTTC. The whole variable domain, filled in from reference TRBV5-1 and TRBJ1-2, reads KAGVTQTPRYLIKTRGQQVTLSCSPISGHRSVSWYQQTPGQGLQFLFEYFSETQRNKGNFPGRFSGRQFSNSRSEMNVSTLELGDSALYLCASSPPGQIYGYTFGSGTRLTVV.

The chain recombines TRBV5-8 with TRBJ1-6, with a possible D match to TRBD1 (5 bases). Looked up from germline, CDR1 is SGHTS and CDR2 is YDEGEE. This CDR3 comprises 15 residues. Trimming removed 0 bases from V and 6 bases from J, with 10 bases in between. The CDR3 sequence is CASSLARGGNSPLHF. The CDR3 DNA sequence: TGTGCCAGCAGCTTGGCTCGGGGGGGTAATTCACCCCTCCACTTT.

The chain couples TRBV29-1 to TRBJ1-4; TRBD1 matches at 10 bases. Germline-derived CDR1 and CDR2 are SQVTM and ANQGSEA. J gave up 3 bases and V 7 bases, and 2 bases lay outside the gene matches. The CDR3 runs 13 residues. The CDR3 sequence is CSGGTGANEKLFF. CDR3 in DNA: TGCAGCGGCGGGACAGGGGCTAATGAAAAACTGTTTTTT.

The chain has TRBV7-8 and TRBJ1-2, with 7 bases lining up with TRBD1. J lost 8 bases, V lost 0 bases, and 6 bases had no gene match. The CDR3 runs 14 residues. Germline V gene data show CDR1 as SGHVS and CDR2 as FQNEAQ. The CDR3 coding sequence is TGTGCCAGCAGCTTAGCACAGGGGAGTGGGGGCTACACCTTC. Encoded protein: CASSLAQGSGGYTF.

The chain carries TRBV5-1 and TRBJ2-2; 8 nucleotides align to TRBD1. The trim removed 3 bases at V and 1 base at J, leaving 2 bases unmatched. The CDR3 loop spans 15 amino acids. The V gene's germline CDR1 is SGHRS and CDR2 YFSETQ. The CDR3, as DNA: TGCGCCAGCAGCTCAGGGACAGGGAACACCGGGGAGCTGTTTTTT. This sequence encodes CASSSGTGNTGELFF.

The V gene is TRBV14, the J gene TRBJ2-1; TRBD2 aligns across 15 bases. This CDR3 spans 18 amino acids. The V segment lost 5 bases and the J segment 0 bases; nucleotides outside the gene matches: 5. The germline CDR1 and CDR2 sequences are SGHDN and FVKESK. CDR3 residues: CASSAGTSGGPSYNEQFF. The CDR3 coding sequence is TGTGCCAGCAGCGCGGGGACTAGCGGGGGGCCCTCCTACAATGAGCAGTTCTTC.

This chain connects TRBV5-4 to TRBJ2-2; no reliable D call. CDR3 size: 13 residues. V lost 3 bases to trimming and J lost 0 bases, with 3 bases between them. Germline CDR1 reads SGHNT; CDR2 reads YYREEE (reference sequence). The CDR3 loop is CASSSANTGELFF. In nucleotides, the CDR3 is TGTGCCAGCAGCTCCGCGAACACCGGGGAGCTGTTTTTT.

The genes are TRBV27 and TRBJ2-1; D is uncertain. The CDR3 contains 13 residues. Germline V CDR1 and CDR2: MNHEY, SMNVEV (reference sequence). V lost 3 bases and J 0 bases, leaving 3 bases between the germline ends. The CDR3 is CASSFGSYNEQFF. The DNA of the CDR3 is TGTGCCAGCAGTTTCGGCTCCTACAATGAGCAGTTCTTC.